The present entry profiles one TCR beta chain with its context. This clone was found a few times. The clone's antigen remains unknown. Per-nucleotide qualities are absent, and no much larger clonotype sits a single base away. This specimen comes from a study of cytomegalovirus exposure and HLA in healthy donors (TCRdb year 2017). General notes on the study: An earlier analysis of fewer than 750 of the donors reported 276 Gb of sequence data and 117 million unique TCR beta sequences obtained from around 170 million T cells. An early release covering 550 to 650 HLA-typed donors comprised roughly 300 gigabases of sequencing data and roughly 85 million unique TCR sequences. Of the 398 genotyped donors, approximately 83% fell in the genetic ancestry cluster associated with self-reported Caucasian donors. The aim of the study was to test whether cataloging public T cell receptors could identify signatures of past pathogen exposure. The study used immunosequencing to profile the T cell repertoires of approximately 690 subjects and linked those repertoires to cytomegalovirus serostatus. Along with the roughly 670-subject first cohort, a separate validation cohort of over 90 different subjects was used. The study combined high-throughput TCR immunosequencing, statistical association of individual TCRs with disease status, and machine learning to predict cytomegalovirus infection status. To study patterns of TCR occurrence, a later analysis re-analyzed previously published TCR beta repertoires from under 750 donors and added high-resolution HLA genotyping. In the later analysis, no new phenotypic data were used to find candidate immune exposures; instead, reliance was placed on TCR beta sequences and their occurrence across donors. An earlier analysis of some 500 of the donors used high-throughput TCR beta sequencing to judge whether each TCR beta V gene segment behaved as functional or pseudogenic. Donor age, sex, ethnicity and CMV serostatus were collected together with the repertoire data. In a later genetic analysis, genome-wide SNP genotypes for about three fifths of the roughly 670 donors were used, and that subset was treated as a discovery cohort. All discovery cohort repertoires had been generated on a single sequencing platform. Both class I and class II loci were covered by HLA typing, at four-digit resolution. The number of donors typed differed by locus, with 629-630 for A, B, C, DRB1 and DQB1, over 500 for DQA1, 600 to 610 for DPA1, and 450 to 480 for DPB1. Because of strong linkage in the cohort, roughly five DR-DQ haplotypes were treated as single units for association and clustering. Among 398 genotyped donors of the cohort, an average of around 250,000 unique TCR beta nucleotide sequences was sequenced per donor, of which approximately 19% were non-productive.

In total, around 600 healthy bone marrow donors made up the cohort. At the time of sampling, all cohort members were nominally healthy, though unrecorded immune exposures were likely present. The donor was CMV seronegative and was included in the group of hundreds of seronegative cohort members. A peripheral blood sample was collected from each donor, and TCR beta sequencing was performed on peripheral blood mononuclear cells. The Qiagen DNeasy Blood Extraction Kit was used to extract genomic DNA from the blood cell samples. Here is what the overall study found, with its caveats: According to a later analysis, most CMV-associated TCR beta chains appeared to be HLA-restricted, and the HLA associations seemed to be driven largely by CMV exposure. Assigning TCR associations to individual alleles was difficult when HLA alleles, especially DR and DQ, strongly co-occurred. A further reported finding was that TCR beta sequences accurately predicted the HLA-A and HLA-B alleles for most subjects in the first cohort. A cluster of highly shared sequence variants was judged likely to represent a technical artifact of the sequencing pipeline. The earlier analysis of approximately 590 of the donors excluded about 16 rarely observed V segments, including chromosome 9 orphons, because counts were too low. According to the authors, the approach could potentially be generalized to other disease states and immunological phenotypes. Because HLA typing was missing for some donors at each locus, association tests included only the typed subset. According to a later analysis, TCR association rates differed among HLA loci, with DRB1 alleles showing the most associated TCRs and HLA-C alleles showing the fewest. In vitro tests confirmed that three of the cytomegalovirus-associated TCR beta chains recognize cytomegalovirus antigens. In a later analysis, HLA-associated TCR beta chains showed more clonal expansion and lower generation probabilities than non-associated chains that were equally common. Most TCR sequences were seen in very few donors, while some public TCRs were found in many individuals. Only TCR beta chains were sequenced in this cohort, and the absence of alpha or paired-chain data limited detectable features. Some IMGT-functional V segments, including TRBV6-2 and TRBV6-3, could not be told apart with the 87-base-pair reads, so those segments were excluded. At a false discovery rate of 0.05, a later analysis linked about 16,000 TCR beta sequences to specific HLA alleles. In an earlier analysis of about 600 of the donors, most TCR beta V segments appeared in productive rearrangements about 87% or about 30% of the time, broadly matching IMGT annotations. Correlated functional status among segregating V segments might reflect linkage disequilibrium, but an unknown experimental factor could not be ruled out. In a later genetic analysis, fewer N-insertions in productive TCRs were reported among donors in an Asian-associated ancestry cluster than the roughly 700-donor mean. A later genetic analysis associated a missense DCLRE1C variant with V-gene and J-gene trimming of TCR beta chains, and an independent cohort replicated the association. Sequencing depth was assumed to be roughly uniform across donors in the presence/absence analyses, though that assumption may not hold. Immune exposure information for the cohort was limited to CMV serostatus. The classifier was reported to diagnose cytomegalovirus status with high specificity and sensitivity in both the original and validation cohorts. According to a later analysis, parvovirus B19, influenza, CMV and Epstein-Barr virus appeared linked to several top co-occurrence clusters. The study listed 150 to 200 TCR beta chains as associated with cytomegalovirus.

The library came from the immunoSEQ multiplex PCR assay. For the multiplex PCR, a mixture combining 60 forward primers for TCR Vbeta segments and 13 reverse primers for TCR Jbeta segments was used. Amplification of the CDR3 region of rearranged TCR beta genes was performed with a multiplex PCR assay on genomic DNA. The amplified TCR beta libraries were sequenced on the Illumina HiSeq System as 87-base-pair reads. Regarding the original processing steps: A later analysis counted around 72 million unique TCR beta chains across the approximately 700 repertoires, and approximately 11 million of these chains were shared by at least two donors. Raw reads were error-corrected and collapsed into unique sequences by a nearest-neighbor algorithm in which closely related sequences were merged to remove PCR and sequencing errors. CDR3 sequences were aligned to IMGT reference sequences to assign V, D and J gene segments. For a sequence to be retained, a match of at least six nucleotides was required to both a V gene segment and a J gene segment. Rearrangements were called productive when the CDR3 lacked stop codons and stayed in frame with V and J; all others were non-productive. CDR3 was defined according to IMGT convention as the region running from the second conserved V-encoded cysteine to the conserved J-encoded phenylalanine. The earlier analysis of 500 to 600 of the donors excluded sequences that lacked an unambiguous match to a single V gene segment. In an earlier analysis of a few hundred of the donors, V segments were called functional above 56.7% productive rearrangements and were called segregating when the between-donor standard deviation exceeded 5%. A statistical classification framework was developed to diagnose cytomegalovirus status using the catalog of TCR beta chain sequences. In a later analysis, V and J genes were assigned by comparing TCR nucleotide sequences against IMGT/GENE-DB human TR gene sequences. Using the TCRdist pipeline, a later analysis assigned CDR3 sequences along with most-parsimonious VDJ recombination scenarios. In a later analysis, each TCR beta chain was defined by its CDR3 amino acid sequence together with its V-gene family, and reads lacking a unique V-gene family were excluded. To address suspected cross-contamination and a sequencing artifact, a later analysis removed under 600 highly shared, low-generation-probability nucleotide sequences. In a later analysis, a clonal expansion index was calculated for each public chain from normalized within-repertoire ranks of inferred template counts. Generation probabilities in a later analysis came from a VDJ recombination model fitted to out-of-frame rearrangements, and those results were checked against IGoR. Hypergeometric tests were used in a later analysis to score TCR-TCR, TCR-HLA and TCR-CMV co-occurrence, with a repertoire-size bias correction applied to the TCR pairs. In a later analysis, false discovery rates were estimated by permuting HLA or CMV assignments 20 times. A later analysis grouped co-occurring TCRs with DBSCAN, adding TCRdist sequence similarity when clustering within HLA-allele-positive subsets. Co-occurrence clustering excluded repertoires with fewer than 30,000 or more than 120,000 public chains, plus five with anomalous nucleotide sharing. In its TCRdb copy, this immuneACCESS table keeps in-frame sequences only and misses some clones. Where compared with another copy, unresolved V genes explain less than half of these, and the others have no known cause. Clone size and V and J calls were adopted from that table, with D and trimming inferred from the DNA. The sample contains about 110,000 clones, about two thirds of them found a single time. The leading ten clones occupy 2.8% of the sample.

V loses 0 bases, J loses 1 base, and the germline ends lie 6 bases apart. The CDR3 has 14 amino acids, counting the end cysteine and phenylalanine. The retained sequence is limited to the CDR3, 42 bases, with the frame set at the first base. The germline V gene gives CDR1 as LGHNA and CDR2 as YNFKEQ. The sequencing sample was made of PBMCs. Recombination linked TRBV4-2 to TRBJ1-1; there is no confident call for the D gene. The origin of this receptor is a female donor in good health and CMV-seronegative. The DNA sequence is TGTGCCAGCAGCCAAGATGCAGGGAACACTGAAGCTTTCTTT. Translated, this is CASSQDAGNTEAFF.